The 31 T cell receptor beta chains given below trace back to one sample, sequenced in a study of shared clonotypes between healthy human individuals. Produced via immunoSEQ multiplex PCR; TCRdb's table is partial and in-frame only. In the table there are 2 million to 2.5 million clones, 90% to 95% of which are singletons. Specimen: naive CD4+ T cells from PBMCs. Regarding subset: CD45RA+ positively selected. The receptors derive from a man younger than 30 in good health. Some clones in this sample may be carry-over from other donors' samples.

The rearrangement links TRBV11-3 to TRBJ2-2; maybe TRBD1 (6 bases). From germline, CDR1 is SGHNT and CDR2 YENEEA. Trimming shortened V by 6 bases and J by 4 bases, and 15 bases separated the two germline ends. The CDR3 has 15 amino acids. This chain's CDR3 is CASSTGQTSTGELFF. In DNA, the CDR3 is TGTGCCAGCAGTACAGGACAGACGAGCACCGGGGAGCTGTTTTTT. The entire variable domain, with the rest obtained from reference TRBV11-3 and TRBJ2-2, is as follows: EAGVVQSPRYKIIEKKQPVAFWCNPISGHNTLYWYLQNLGQGPELLIRYENEEAVDDSQLPKDRFSAERLKGVDSTLKIQPAELGDSAVYLCASSTGQTSTGELFFGEGSRLTVL.

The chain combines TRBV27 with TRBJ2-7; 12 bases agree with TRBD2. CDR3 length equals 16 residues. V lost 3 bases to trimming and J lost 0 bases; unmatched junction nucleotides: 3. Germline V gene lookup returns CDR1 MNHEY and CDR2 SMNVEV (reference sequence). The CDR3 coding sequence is TGTGCCAGCAGTTTCTCGACTAGCGGGAGCTCCTACGAGCAGTACTTC. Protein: CASSFSTSGSSYEQYF.

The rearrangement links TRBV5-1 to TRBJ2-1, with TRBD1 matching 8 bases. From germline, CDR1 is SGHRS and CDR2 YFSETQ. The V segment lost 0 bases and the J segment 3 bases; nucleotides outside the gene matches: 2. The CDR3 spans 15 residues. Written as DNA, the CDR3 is TGCGCCAGCAGCTTGGCGGGGACAGGCTACAATGAGCAGTTCTTC. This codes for CASSLAGTGYNEQFF. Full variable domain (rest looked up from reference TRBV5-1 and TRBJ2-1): KAGVTQTPRYLIKTRGQQVTLSCSPISGHRSVSWYQQTPGQGLQFLFEYFSETQRNKGNFPGRFSGRQFSNSRSEMNVSTLELGDSALYLCASSLAGTGYNEQFFGPGTRLTVL.

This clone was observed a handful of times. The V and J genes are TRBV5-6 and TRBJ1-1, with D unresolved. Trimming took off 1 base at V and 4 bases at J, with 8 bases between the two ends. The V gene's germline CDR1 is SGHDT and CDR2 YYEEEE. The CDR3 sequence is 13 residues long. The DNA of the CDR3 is TGTGCCAGCAGCTTGTTAGGGCGCACTGAAGCTTTCTTT. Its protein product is CASSLLGRTEAFF.

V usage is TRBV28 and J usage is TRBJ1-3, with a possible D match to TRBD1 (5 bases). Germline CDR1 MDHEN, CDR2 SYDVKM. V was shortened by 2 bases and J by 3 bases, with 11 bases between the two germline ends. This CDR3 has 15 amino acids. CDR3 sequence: CASSLNWGNGNTIYF. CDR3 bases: TGTGCCAGCAGTTTAAATTGGGGGAATGGAAACACCATATATTTT.

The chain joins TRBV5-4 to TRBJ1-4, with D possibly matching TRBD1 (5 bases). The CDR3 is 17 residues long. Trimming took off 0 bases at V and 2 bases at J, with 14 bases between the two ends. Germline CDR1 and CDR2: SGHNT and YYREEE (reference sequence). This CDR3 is CASSLVASGGTNEKLFF. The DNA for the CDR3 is TGTGCCAGCAGCTTGGTTGCCTCGGGGGGTACTAATGAAAAACTGTTTTTT.

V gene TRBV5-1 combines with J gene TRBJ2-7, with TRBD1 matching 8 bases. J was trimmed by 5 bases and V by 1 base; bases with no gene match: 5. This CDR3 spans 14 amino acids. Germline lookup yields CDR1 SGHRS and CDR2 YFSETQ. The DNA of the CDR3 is TGCGCCAGCAGCTTGTCAGGGGGCTACCACGAGCAGTACTTC. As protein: CASSLSGGYHEQYF.

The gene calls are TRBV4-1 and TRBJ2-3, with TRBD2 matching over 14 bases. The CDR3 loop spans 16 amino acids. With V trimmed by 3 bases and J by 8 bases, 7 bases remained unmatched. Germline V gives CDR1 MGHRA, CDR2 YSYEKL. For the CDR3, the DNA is TGCGCCAGCAGCCATGGACTAGCGGGAGGTTTGGGTACGCAGTATTTT. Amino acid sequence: CASSHGLAGGLGTQYF.

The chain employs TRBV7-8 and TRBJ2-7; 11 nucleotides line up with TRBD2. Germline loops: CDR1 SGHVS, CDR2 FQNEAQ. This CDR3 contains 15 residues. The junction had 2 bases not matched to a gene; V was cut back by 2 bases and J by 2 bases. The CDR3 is CASSLTGLAAYEQYF. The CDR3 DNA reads TGTGCCAGCAGCTTAACGGGACTAGCGGCCTACGAGCAGTACTTC. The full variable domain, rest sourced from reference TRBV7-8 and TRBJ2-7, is GAGVSQSPRYKVAKRGQDVALRCDPISGHVSLFWYQQALGQGPEFLTYFQNEAQLDKSGLPSDRFFAERPEGSVSTLKIQRTQQEDSAVYLCASSLTGLAAYEQYFGPGTRLTVT.

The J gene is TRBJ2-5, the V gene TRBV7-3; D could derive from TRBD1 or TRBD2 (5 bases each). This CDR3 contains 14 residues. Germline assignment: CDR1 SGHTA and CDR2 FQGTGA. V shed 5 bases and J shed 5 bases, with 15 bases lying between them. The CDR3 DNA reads TGTGCCAGCAGCCGAAATAACGGGGCTGAGACCCAGTACTTC. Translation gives CASSRNNGAETQYF.

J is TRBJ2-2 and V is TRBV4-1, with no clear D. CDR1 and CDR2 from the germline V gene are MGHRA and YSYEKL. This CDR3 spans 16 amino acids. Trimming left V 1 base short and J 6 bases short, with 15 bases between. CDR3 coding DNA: TGCGCCAGCAGCCAAGTACCCTTCGGGCTTCCCGGGGAGCTGTTTTTT. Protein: CASSQVPFGLPGELFF.

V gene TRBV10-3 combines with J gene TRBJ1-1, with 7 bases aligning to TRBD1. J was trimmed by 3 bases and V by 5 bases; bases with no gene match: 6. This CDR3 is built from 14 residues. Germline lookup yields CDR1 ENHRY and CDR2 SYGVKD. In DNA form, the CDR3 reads TGTGCCATCAGTAGCTCCGGGACAGACACTGAAGCTTTCTTT. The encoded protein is CAISSSGTDTEAFF.

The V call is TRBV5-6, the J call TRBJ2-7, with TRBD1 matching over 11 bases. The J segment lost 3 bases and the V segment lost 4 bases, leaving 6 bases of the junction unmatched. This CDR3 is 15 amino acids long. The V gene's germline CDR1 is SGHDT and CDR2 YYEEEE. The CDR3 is CASSDSGTGGYEQYF. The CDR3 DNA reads TGTGCCAGCAGCGACTCCGGGACAGGGGGCTACGAGCAGTACTTC.

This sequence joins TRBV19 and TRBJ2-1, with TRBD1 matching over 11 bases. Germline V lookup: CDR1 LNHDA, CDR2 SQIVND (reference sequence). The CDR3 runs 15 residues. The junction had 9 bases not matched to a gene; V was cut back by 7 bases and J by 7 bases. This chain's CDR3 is CASTKPGTGGNEQFF. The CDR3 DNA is TGTGCCAGTACCAAGCCGGGGACAGGGGGGAATGAGCAGTTCTTC. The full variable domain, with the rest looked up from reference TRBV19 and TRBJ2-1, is DGGITQSPKYLFRKEGQNVTLSCEQNLNHDAMYWYRQDPGQGLRLIYYSQIVNDFQKGDIAEGYSVSREKKESFPLTVTSAQKNPTAFYLCASTKPGTGGNEQFFGPGTRLTVL.

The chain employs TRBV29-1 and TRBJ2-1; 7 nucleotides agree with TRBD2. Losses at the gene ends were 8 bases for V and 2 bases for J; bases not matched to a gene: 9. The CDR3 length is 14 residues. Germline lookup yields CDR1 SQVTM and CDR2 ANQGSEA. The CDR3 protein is CSLTSTEPYNEQFF. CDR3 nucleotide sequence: TGCAGCCTGACTAGCACGGAGCCCTACAATGAGCAGTTCTTC.

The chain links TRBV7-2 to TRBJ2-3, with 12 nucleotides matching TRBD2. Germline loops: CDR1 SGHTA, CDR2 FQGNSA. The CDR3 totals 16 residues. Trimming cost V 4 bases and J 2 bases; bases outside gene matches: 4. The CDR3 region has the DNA TGTGCCAGCAGCTCCGGGACTAGCGGGTACACAGATACGCAGTATTTT. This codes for CASSSGTSGYTDTQYF.

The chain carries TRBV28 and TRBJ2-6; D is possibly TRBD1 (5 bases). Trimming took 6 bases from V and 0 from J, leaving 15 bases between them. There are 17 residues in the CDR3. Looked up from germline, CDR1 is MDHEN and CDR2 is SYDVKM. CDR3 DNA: TGTGCCAGCAGATCCCCGGGTAGGGGCTCTGGGGCCAACGTCCTGACTTTC. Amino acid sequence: CASRSPGRGSGANVLTF.

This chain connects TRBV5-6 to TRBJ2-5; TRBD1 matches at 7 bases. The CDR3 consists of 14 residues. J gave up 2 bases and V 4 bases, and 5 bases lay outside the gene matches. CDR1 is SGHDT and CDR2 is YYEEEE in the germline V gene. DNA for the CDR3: TGTGCCAGCAGCAGGGGACAGCGTCAAGAGACCCAGTACTTC. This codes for CASSRGQRQETQYF.

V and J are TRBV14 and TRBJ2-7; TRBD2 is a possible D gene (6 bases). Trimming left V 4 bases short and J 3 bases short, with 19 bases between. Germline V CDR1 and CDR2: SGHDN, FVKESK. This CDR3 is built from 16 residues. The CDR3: CASSRTPWVSGYEQYF. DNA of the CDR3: TGTGCCAGCAGCCGGACTCCCTGGGTTAGCGGCTACGAGCAGTACTTC. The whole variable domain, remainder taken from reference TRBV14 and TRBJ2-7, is EAGVTQFPSHSVIEKGQTVTLRCDPISGHDNLYWYRRVMGKEIKFLLHFVKESKQDESGMPNNRFLAERTGGTYSTLKVQPAELEDSGVYFCASSRTPWVSGYEQYFGPGTRLTVT.

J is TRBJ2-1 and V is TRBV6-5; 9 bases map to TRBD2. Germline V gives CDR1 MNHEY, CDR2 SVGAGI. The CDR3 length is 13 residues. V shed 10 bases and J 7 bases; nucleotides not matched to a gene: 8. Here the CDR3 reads CAIGREGLNEQFF. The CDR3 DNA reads TGTGCCATAGGGCGGGAGGGTTTAAATGAGCAGTTCTTC.

CDR3 nucleotides: TGTGCCAGTACGAAAACCACAGGGGTAGTCTATGGCTACACCTTC. Protein sequence: CASTKTTGVVYGYTF. The chain combines TRBV19 with TRBJ1-2; 7 bases line up with TRBD1. Unmatched junction bases numbered 12, after V lost 7 bases and J lost 4 bases. Germline-derived CDR1 and CDR2 are LNHDA and SQIVND (reference sequence). The CDR3 loop spans 15 amino acids.

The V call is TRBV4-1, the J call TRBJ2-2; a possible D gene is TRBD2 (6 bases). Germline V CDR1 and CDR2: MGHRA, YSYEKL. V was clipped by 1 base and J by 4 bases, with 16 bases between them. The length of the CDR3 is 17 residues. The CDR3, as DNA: TGCGCCAGCAGCCAAGTTGTGGCGGGATTGGGCACCGGGGAGCTGTTTTTT. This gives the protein CASSQVVAGLGTGELFF.

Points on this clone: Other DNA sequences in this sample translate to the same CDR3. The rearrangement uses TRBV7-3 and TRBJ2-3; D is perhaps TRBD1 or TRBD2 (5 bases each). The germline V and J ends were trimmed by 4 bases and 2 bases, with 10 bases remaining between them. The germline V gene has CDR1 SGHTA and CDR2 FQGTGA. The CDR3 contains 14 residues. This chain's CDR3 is CASSSGTFTDTQYF. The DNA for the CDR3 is TGTGCCAGCAGCTCCGGGACCTTCACAGATACGCAGTATTTT.

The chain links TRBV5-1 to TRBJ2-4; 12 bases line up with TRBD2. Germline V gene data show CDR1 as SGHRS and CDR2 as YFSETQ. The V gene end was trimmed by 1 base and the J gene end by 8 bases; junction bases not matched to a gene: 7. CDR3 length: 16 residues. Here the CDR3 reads CASSLYPLAGGDIQYF. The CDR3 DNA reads TGCGCCAGCAGCTTGTACCCCCTAGCGGGAGGGGACATTCAGTACTTC.

The CDR3 here is CASSPRWGRGNTDTQYF. CDR3 bases: TGTGCCAGCTCGCCCCGGTGGGGGAGGGGAAACACAGATACGCAGTATTTT. The chain carries TRBV18 and TRBJ2-3, with 7 bases aligning to TRBD2. This CDR3 spans 17 amino acids. The V and J ends lost 6 bases and 2 bases, in that order; junction bases with no gene match: 14. Germline lookup yields CDR1 KGHSH and CDR2 LQKENI. Full variable domain (missing parts from reference TRBV18 and TRBJ2-3): NAGVMQNPRHLVRRRGQEARLRCSPMKGHSHVYWYRQLPEEGLKFMVYLQKENIIDESGMPKERFSAEFPKEGPSILRIQQVVRGDSAAYFCASSPRWGRGNTDTQYFGPGTRLTVL.

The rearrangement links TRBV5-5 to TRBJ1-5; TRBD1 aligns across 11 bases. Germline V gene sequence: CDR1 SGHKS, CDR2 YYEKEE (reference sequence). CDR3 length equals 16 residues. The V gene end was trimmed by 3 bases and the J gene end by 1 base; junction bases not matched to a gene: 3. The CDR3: CASSSGTGGSNQPQHF. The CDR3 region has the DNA TGTGCCAGCAGCTCCGGGACAGGGGGAAGCAATCAGCCCCAGCATTTT. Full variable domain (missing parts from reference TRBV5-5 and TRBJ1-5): DAGVTQSPTHLIKTRGQQVTLRCSPISGHKSVSWYQQVLGQGPQFIFQYYEKEERGRGNFPDRFSARQFPNYSSELNVNALLLGDSALYLCASSSGTGGSNQPQHFGDGTRLSIL.

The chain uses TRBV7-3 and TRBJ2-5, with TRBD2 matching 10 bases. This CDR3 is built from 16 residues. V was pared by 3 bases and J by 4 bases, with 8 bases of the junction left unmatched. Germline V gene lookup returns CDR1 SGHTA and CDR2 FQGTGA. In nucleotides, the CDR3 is TGTGCCAGCAGCTTGGCGGCTAGCGGGAGTGTAGAGACCCAGTACTTC. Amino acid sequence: CASSLAASGSVETQYF.

The CDR3 here is CASTRDPPGYSNQPQHF. DNA of the CDR3: TGTGCCAGTACCCGGGACCCACCGGGATATAGCAATCAGCCCCAGCATTTT. V usage is TRBV19 and J usage is TRBJ1-5; TRBD1 is a possible D gene (5 bases). The CDR3 covers 17 residues. V was clipped by 7 bases and J by 0 bases, with 19 bases between them. Looked up from germline, CDR1 is LNHDA and CDR2 is SQIVND (reference sequence).

The CDR3 loop is CASSPPGRADTQYF. CDR3 in DNA: TGTGCCAGCAGCCCCCCCGGTCGGGCAGATACGCAGTATTTT. This chain joins TRBV7-3 and TRBJ2-3; D is ambiguous. The CDR3 runs 14 residues. Trimming took off 5 bases at V and 4 bases at J, with 13 bases between the two ends. Germline V gene data show CDR1 as SGHTA and CDR2 as FQGTGA.

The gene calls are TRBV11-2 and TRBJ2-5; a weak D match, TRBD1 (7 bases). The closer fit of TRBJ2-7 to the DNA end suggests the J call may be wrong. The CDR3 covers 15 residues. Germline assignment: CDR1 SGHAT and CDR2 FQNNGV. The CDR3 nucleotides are TGTGCCAGCAGCCCAAGGGGGCTAGCGCCCTACGAGCAGTACTTC. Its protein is CASSPRGLAPYEQYF.

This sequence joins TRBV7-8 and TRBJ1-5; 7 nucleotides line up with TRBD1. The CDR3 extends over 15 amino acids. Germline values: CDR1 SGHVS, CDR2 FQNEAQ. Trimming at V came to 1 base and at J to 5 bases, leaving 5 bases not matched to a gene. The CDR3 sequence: CASSLVRGRDQPQHF. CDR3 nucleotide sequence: TGTGCCAGCAGCTTAGTCAGGGGGAGGGATCAGCCCCAGCATTTT.